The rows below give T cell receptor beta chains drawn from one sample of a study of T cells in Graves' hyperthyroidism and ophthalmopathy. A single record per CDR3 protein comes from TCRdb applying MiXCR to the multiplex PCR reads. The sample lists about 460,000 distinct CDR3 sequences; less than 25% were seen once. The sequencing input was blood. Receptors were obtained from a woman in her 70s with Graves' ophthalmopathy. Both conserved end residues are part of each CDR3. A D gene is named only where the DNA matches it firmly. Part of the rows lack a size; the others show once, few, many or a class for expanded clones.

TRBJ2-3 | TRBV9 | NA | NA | CASSARTGTDTQYF | TGTGCCAGCAGCGCGCGAACGGGCACAGATACGCAGTATTTT
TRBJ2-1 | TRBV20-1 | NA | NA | CSATGTDYNEQFF | TGCAGTGCCACCGGGACGGACTACAATGAGCAGTTCTTC
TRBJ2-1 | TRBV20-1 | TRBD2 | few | CSARTPSGNYNEQFF | TGCAGTGCTAGAACTCCTAGCGGGAATTACAATGAGCAGTTCTTC
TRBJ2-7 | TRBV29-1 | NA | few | CSVERGTNEQYF | TGCAGCGTTGAAAGGGGGACTAATGAGCAGTACTTC
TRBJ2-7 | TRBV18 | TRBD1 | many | CASSPRDRGYEQYF | TGTGCCAGCAGCCCTAGGGACAGGGGCTACGAGCAGTACTTC
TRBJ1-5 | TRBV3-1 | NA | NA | CASSQLGVVQPQHF | TGTGCCAGCAGCCAGTTAGGGGTGGTTCAGCCCCAGCATTTT
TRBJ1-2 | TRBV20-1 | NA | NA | CSATRGVLNYGYTF | TGCAGTGCTACTAGGGGCGTACTTAACTATGGCTACACCTTC
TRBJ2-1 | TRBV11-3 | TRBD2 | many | CASSLGTSGSSFSREQFF | TGTGCCAGCAGCCTTGGGACTAGCGGGAGTTCTTTTTCAAGGGAGCAGTTCTTC
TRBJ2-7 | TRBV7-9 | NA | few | CASSSRRGGVYEQYF | TGTGCCAGCAGCTCCCGCAGGGGAGGCGTCTACGAGCAGTACTTC
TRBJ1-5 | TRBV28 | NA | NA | CASRRRGRGDQPQHF | TGTGCCAGCAGGCGACGGGGAAGGGGGGATCAGCCCCAGCATTTT
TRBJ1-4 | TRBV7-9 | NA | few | CASSSAEKLFF | TGTGCCAGCAGCTCCGCGGAAAAACTGTTTTTT
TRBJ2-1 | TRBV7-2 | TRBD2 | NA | CASSPLGGRGSYNEQFF | TGTGCCAGCAGTCCCCTAGGAGGGAGGGGCTCCTACAATGAGCAGTTCTTC
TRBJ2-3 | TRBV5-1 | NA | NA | CANSLGLAPGDTQYF | TGCGCCAACAGCTTGGGACTCGCCCCTGGTGATACGCAGTATTTT
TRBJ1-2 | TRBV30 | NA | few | CAWSVSSLSYTF | TGTGCCTGGAGTGTATCAAGCTTATCCTACACCTTC
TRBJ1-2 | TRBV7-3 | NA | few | CASSLRQGRSRYTF | TGTGCCAGCAGCTTAAGGCAGGGGCGAAGTCGCTACACCTTC
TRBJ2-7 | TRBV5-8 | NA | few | CASSSPRGHLFRQYF | TGTGCCAGCAGCTCCCCCCGGGGACACCTATTCAGGCAGTACTTC
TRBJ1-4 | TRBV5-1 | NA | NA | CASSLAGGTEKLFF | TGCGCCAGCAGCTTGGCGGGGGGCACTGAAAAACTGTTTTTT
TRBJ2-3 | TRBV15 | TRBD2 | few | CATKRERTDTQYF | TGTGCCACAAAGCGGGAGCGCACAGATACGCAGTATTTT
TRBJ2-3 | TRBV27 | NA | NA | CASSPGQGGLRQYF | TGTGCCAGCAGCCCTGGACAAGGAGGGTTGAGGCAGTATTTT
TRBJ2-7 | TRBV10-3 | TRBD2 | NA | CAISPGGGAYEQYF | TGTGCCATATCCCCGGGGGGGGGGGCCTACGAGCAGTACTTC
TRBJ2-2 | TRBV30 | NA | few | CAWSRRNTGELFF | TGTGCCTGGAGCCGCAGGAACACCGGGGAGCTGTTTTTT
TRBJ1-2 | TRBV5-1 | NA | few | CASSPREGGYGYTF | TGCGCCAGCAGCCCAAGGGAGGGTGGCTATGGCTACACCTTC